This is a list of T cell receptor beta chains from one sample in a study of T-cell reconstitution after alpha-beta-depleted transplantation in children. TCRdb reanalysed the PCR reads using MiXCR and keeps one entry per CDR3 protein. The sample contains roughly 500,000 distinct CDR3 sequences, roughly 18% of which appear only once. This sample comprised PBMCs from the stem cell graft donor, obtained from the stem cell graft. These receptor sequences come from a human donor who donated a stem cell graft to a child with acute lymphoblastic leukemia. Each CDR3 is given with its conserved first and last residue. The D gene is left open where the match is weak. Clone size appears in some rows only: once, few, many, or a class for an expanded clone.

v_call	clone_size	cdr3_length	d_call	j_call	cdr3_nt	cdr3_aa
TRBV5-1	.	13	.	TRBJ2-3	TGCGCCAGCAGCCCCGCCGCCACAGATACGCAGTATTTT	CASSPAATDTQYF
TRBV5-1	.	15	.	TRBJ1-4	TGCGCCAGCAGCTGGAGTCCAGGCATCGGTGAAAAACTGTTTTTT	CASSWSPGIGEKLFF
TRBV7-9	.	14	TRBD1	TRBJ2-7	TGTGCCAGCAGCTTACCGACAGGGGGGGACGAGCAGTACTTC	CASSLPTGGDEQYF
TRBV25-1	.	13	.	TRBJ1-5	TGTGCCAGCAGCTCAGGGGTGGATCAGCCCCAGCATTTT	CASSSGVDQPQHF
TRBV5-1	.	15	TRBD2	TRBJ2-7	TGCGCCAGCAGCTCCTCTAGCGGAGCCTCCTACGAGCAGTACTTC	CASSSSSGASYEQYF
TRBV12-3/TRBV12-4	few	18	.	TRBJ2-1	TGTGCCAGCAGATTGGGCCCAGGGGGGCTTAGGGTTGGGACTGAGCAGTTCTTC	CASRLGPGGLRVGTEQFF
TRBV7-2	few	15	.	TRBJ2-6	TGTGCCAGCAGCTTATATGACTCTGGGGCCAACGTCCTGACTTTC	CASSLYDSGANVLTF
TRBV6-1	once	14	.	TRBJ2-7	TGTGCCAGCAGTGAAGTCGGGGCAACCTACGAGCAGTACTTC	CASSEVGATYEQYF
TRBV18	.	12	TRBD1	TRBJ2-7	TGTGCCAGCTCACCCGACAGGGTCGAGCAGTACTTC	CASSPDRVEQYF
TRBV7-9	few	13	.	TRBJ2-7	TGTGCCAGCAGCGCCCGGACCGAATACGAGCAGTACTTC	CASSARTEYEQYF
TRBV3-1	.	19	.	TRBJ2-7	TGTGCCTCCTCCCAGCAGCTCCCTGGGGGCCTAGCCTTCGTTTACGAGCAGTACTTC	CASSQQLPGGLAFVYEQYF
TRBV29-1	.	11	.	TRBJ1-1	TGCAGCGTTCCTGACAACACTGAAGCTTTCTTT	CSVPDNTEAFF
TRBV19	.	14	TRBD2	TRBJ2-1	TGTGCCAGTAGGCCGGGACTAGCGGGAGGGGGGCAGTTCTTC	CASRPGLAGGGQFF
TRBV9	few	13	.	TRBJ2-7	TGTGCCAGCAGCGCGGGCGGCCAGGAGGAGCAGTACTTC	CASSAGGQEEQYF
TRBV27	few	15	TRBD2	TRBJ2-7	TGTGCCAGCAGTCCCAGAGGGAGCGGGAACTACGAGCAGTACTTC	CASSPRGSGNYEQYF
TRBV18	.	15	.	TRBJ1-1	TGTGCCAGCTCACCATATGGGGGGCGCCGGACTGAAGCTATCTTT	CASSPYGGRRTEAIF
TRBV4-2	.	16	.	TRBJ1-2	TGTGCCAGCAGCCAGGACCTGGTCTATCTAAAGAATGGCTACACCTTC	CASSQDLVYLKNGYTF
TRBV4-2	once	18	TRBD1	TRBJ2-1	TGTGCCAGCAGCCAAGGAGCCTCGAGCGCCACTCCAGGGGGTGAGCAGTTCTTC	CASSQGASSATPGGEQFF
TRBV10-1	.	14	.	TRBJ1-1	TGCGCCAGCAGTCTTCGGGGGGCGGACACTGAAGCTTTCTTT	CASSLRGADTEAFF
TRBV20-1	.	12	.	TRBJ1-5	TGCAGTGCTAGGTATAGCAATCAGCCCCAGCATTTT	CSARYSNQPQHF
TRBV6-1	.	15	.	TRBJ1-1	TGTGCCAGCAGCCCTTACGTGGCAGGCGATTCTGAAGCTTTCTTT	CASSPYVAGDSEAFF
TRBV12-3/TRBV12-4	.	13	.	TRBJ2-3	TGTGCCAGCAGTTTAGCGAGCGAAGATACGCAGTATTTT	CASSLASEDTQYF
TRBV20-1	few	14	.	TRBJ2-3	TGCAGTGCTAGGACGGGGATGCGCACAGATACGCAGTATTTT	CSARTGMRTDTQYF
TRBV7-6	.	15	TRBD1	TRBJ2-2	TGTGCCAGCAGCTTCAGGGGGCAATACACCGGGGAGCTGTTTTTT	CASSFRGQYTGELFF
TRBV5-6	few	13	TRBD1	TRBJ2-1	TGTGCCAGCAGCCGTGACAGGGGCGATGAGCAGTTCTTC	CASSRDRGDEQFF
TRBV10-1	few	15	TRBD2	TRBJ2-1	TGCGCCAGCAGTGAACTAGCGGGAGACGACAATGAGCAGTTCTTC	CASSELAGDDNEQFF
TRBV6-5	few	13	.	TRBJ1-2	TGTGCCAGCAGTTACTCGGCCAACTATGGCTACACCTTC	CASSYSANYGYTF
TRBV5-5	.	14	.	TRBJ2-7	TGTGCCAGCAGCTTGGTGGGCTTCCTCCACGAGCAGTACTTC	CASSLVGFLHEQYF
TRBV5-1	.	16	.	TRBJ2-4	TGCGCCAGCAGCTTGGGGCAGGGGTTAGCCAAAAACAGTCAGTACTTC	CASSLGQGLAKNSQYF
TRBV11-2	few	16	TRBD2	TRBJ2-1	TGTGCCAGCAGCCAGTTTAGCGGGAGAAAACGCTATGAGCAGTTCTTC	CASSQFSGRKRYEQFF
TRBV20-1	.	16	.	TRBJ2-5	TGCAGTGCTAGAGGCCTCAGGGCGTGGGTCCAAGAGACCCAGTACTTC	CSARGLRAWVQETQYF
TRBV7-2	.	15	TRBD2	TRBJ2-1	TGTGCCATTTTTCGTGGGGACTACACCTACAATGAGCAGTTCTTC	CAIFRGDYTYNEQFF
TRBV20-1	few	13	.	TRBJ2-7	TGCAGTGTATCGGGACCGCTGTCCTACGAGCAGTACTTC	CSVSGPLSYEQYF
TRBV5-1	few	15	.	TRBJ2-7	TGCGCCAGCAGCTTGGGTGGGGGACCCTCCTACGAGCAGTACTTC	CASSLGGGPSYEQYF
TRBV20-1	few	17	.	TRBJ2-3	TGCAGTGCTAGAGATCTAATGGGGAGGGGGCGAACAGATACGCAGTATTTT	CSARDLMGRGRTDTQYF
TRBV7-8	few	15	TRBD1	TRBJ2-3	TGTGCCAGCAGCCCTAGGACAGGGATTGGAGATACGCAGTATTTT	CASSPRTGIGDTQYF
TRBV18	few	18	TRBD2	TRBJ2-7	TGTGCCAGCTCACCACCGGCTACCGGGACTAGCGGGAACTACGAGCAGTACTTC	CASSPPATGTSGNYEQYF
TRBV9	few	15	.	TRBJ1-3	TGTGCCAGCAGCGTAGAGGTCGGGGGTCGAAACACCATATATTTT	CASSVEVGGRNTIYF
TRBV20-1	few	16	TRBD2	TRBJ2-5	TGCAGTGCTAGAGATCAAGGGGGACCGGGGCGGGGGGCCCAGTACTTC	CSARDQGGPGRGAQYF
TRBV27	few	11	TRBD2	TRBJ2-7	TGTGCCAGCAGTAGTAGAAGCGGGGAGTACTTC	CASSSRSGEYF
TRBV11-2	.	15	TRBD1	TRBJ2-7	TGTGCCAGCAGCTCCCTACAGGGGACATACTACGAGCAGTACTTC	CASSSLQGTYYEQYF
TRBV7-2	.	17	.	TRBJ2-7	TGTGCCAGCAGCTTGCCCCTTACGCGGGACCAACCCTACGAGCAGTACTTC	CASSLPLTRDQPYEQYF
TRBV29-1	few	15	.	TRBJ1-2	TGCAGCGTCGGCGCCGACAGGAGCCCCCACTATGGCTACACCTTC	CSVGADRSPHYGYTF
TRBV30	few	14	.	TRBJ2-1	TGTGCCTGGAGTCAGGGGAGCTCCTACAATGAGCAGTTCTTC	CAWSQGSSYNEQFF
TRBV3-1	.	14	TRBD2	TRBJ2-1	TGTGCCAGCAGCCCGCTAGCGGAGATAAATGAGCAGTTCTTC	CASSPLAEINEQFF
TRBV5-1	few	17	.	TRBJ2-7	TGCGCCAGCAGCTTGGCCAAGGGTGACATGGGGTTCTACGAGCAGTACTTC	CASSLAKGDMGFYEQYF
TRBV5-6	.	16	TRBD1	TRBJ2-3	TGTGCCAGCAGCTTGGCGAACAGGGGGAACACAGATACGCAGTATTTT	CASSLANRGNTDTQYF
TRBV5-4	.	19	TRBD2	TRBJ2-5	TGTGCCAGCAGCTTAGGTGGGACTAGCGGGAGAGGGAAGTCGGAGACCCAGTACTTC	CASSLGGTSGRGKSETQYF
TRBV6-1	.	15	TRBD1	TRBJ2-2	TGTGCCAGCAGGAGACAGGGTTCGAACACCGGGGAGCTGTTTTTT	CASRRQGSNTGELFF
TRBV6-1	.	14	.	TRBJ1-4	TGTGCCAGCCATGACAGATCCCGAGGGGAAAAACTGTTTTTT	CASHDRSRGEKLFF
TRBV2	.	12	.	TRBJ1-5	TGTGCCAGCACCTTAGGTCAGGGGCCCCAGCATTTT	CASTLGQGPQHF